This T cell receptor (beta chain) was retrieved from a study of blood T cell repertoires in COVID-19. Trimming took off 6 bases at V and 2 bases at J, with 14 bases between the two ends. Looked up from germline, CDR1 is MNHEY and CDR2 is SMNVEV (reference sequence). CDR3 length equals 14 residues. Sequencing was performed with immunoSEQ multiplex PCR; in TCRdb, only in-frame clones are kept and a portion is missing. The sample shows 200,000 to 250,000 clones, about 90% of them seen only once. The chain couples TRBV27 to TRBJ2-7; D remains unclear. The sequencing sample was made of PBMCs or T cells enriched from blood (not recorded which). This TCR derives from a man aged 25 to 40 who had recovered from COVID-19. This chain's CDR3 is CASSPTDSAYEQYF. CDR3 nucleotide sequence: TGTGCCAGCAGCCCTACCGACTCGGCCTACGAGCAGTACTTC.